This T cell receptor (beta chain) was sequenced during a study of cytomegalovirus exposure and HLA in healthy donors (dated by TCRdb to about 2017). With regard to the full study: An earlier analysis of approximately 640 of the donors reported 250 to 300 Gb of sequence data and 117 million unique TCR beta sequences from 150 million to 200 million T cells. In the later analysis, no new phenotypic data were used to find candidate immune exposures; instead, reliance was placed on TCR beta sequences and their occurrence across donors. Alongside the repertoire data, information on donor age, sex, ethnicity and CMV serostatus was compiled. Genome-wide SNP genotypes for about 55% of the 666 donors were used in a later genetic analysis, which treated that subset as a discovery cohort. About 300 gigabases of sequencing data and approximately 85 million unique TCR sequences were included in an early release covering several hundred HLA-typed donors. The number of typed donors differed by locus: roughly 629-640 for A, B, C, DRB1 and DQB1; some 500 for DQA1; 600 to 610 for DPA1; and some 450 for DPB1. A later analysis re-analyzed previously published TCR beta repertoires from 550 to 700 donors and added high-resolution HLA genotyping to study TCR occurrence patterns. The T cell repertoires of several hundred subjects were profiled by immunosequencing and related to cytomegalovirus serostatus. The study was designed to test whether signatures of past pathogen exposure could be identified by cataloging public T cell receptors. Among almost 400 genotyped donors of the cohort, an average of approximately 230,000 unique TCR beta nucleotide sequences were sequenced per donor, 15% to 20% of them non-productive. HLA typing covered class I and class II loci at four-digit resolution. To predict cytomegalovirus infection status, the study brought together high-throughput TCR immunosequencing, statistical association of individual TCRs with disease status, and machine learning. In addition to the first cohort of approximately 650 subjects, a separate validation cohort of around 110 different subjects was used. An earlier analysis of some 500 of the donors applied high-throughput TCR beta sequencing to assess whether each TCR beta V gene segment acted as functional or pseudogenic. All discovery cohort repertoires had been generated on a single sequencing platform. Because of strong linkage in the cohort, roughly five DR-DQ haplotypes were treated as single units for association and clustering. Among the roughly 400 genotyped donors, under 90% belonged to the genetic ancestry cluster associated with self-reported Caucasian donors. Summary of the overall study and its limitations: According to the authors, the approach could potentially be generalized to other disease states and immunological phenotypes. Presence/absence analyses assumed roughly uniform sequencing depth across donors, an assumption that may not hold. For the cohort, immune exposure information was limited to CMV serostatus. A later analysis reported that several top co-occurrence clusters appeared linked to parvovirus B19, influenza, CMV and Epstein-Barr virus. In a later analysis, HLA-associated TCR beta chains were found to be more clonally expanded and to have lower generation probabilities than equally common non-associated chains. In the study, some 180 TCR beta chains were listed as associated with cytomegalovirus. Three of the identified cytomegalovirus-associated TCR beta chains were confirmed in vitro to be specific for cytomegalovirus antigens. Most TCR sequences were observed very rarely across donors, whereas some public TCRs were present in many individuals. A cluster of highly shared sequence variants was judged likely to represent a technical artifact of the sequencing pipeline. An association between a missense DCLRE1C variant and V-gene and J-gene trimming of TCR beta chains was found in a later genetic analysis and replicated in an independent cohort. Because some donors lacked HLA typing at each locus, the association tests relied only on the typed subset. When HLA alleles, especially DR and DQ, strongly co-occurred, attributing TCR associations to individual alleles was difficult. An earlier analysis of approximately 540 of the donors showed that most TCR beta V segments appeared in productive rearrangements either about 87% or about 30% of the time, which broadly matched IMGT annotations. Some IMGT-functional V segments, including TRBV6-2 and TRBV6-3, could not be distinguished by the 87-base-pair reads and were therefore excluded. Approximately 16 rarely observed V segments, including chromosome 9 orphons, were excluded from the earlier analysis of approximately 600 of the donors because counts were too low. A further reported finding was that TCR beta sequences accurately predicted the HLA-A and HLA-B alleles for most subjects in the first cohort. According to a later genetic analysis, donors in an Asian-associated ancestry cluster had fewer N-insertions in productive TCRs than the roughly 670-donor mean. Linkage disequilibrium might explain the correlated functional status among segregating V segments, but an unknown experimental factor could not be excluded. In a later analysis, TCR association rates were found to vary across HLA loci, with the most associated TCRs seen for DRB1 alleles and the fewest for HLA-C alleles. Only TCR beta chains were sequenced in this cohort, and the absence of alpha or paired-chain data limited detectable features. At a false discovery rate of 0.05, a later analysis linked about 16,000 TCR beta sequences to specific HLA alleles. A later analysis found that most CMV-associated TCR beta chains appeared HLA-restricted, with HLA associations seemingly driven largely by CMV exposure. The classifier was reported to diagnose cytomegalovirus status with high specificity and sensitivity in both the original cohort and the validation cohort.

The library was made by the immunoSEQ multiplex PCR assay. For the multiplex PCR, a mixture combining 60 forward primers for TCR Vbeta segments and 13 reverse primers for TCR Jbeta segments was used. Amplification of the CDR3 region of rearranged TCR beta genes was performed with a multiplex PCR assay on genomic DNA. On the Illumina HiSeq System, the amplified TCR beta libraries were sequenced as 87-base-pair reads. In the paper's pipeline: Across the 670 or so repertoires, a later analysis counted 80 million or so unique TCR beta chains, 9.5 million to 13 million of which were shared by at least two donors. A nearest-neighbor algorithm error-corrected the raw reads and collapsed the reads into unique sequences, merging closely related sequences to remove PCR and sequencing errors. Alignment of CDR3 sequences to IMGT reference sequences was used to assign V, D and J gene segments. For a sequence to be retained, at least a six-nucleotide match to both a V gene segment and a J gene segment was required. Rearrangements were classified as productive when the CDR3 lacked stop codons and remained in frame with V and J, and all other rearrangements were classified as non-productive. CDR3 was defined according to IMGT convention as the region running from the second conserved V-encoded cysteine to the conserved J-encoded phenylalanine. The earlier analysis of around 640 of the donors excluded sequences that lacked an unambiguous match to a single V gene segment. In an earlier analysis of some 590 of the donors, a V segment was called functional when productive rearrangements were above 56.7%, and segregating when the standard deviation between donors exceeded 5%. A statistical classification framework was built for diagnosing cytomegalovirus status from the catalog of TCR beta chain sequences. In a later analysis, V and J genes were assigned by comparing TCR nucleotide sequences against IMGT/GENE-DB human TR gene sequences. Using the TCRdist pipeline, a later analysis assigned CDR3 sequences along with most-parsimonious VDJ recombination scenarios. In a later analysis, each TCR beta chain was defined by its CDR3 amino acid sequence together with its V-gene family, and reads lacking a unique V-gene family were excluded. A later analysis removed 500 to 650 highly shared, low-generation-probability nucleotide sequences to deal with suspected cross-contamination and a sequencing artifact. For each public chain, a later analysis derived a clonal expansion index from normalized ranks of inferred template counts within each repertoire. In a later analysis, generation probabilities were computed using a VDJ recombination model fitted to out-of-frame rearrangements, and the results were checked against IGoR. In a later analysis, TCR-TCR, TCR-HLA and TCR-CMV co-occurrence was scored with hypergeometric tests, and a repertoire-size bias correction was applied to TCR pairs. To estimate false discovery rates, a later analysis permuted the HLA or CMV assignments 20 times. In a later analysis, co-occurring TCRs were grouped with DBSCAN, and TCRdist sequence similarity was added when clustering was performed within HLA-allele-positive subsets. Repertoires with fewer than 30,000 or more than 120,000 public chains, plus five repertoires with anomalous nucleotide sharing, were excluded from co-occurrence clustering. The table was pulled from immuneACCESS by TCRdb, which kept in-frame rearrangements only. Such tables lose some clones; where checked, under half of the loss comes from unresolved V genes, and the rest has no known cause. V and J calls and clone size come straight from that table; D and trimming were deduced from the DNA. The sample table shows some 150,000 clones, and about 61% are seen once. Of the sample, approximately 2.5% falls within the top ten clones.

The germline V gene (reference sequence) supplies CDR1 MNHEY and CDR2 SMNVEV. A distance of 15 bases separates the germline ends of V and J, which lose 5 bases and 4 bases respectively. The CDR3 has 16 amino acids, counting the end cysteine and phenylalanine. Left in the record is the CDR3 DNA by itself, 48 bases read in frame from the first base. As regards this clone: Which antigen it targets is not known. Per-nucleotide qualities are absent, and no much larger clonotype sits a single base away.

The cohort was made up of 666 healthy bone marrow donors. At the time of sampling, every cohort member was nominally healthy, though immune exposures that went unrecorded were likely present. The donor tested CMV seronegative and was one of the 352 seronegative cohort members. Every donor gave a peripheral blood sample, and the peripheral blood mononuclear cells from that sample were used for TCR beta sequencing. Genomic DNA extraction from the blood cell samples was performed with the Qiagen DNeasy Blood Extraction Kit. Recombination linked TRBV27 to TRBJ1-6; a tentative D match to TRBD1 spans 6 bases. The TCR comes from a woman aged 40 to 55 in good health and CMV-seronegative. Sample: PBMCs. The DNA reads TGTGCCAGCAGTGTACAGGGTAGAGGGTATAATTCACCCCTCCACTTT. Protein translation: CASSVQGRGYNSPLHF.